This TCR beta chain emerged from a study of CD8 T cells in ankylosing spondylitis. 5'-RACE, quantitative and with molecular barcodes, yielded the TCR beta libraries. MiXCR was run by TCRdb on the 5' RACE reads, yielding one entry per CDR3 protein. The sample records 250,000 to 350,000 distinct CDR3 sequences, about a fifth being singletons. Study-wide findings and caveats: Peripheral blood held disease-linked clones only at relatively low frequency, and these were CD8+. About eight highly homologous variants made up a TCR beta motif that seemed to typify ankylosing spondylitis blood.

This clonotype was recorded at least ten times. Antigen: not known. The clonotype comes from a female donor with ankylosing spondylitis or in good health (not recorded which). Material: blood, either unsorted or a sorted T cell fraction (not recorded which).

The DNA of the CDR3 is TGCGCCAGCAGCTTCGCAACTAGTCGTACCTACGAGCAGTACTTC. Its protein is CASSFATSRTYEQYF. This chain links TRBV5-1 with TRBJ2-7; weak D call: TRBD2 (5 bases). This CDR3 contains 15 residues. Germline V lookup: CDR1 SGHRS, CDR2 YFSETQ. V dropped 2 bases and J dropped 2 bases, with 14 bases sitting between them.